A selection of T cell receptor beta chains follows, all from one sample in a study of blood T cell repertoires in COVID-19. Using immunoSEQ multiplex PCR, the repertoire was profiled, and TCRdb retains in-frame clones only, with some absent. This table holds a few hundred thousand clones, about 90% found once. Sequenced input: PBMCs or T cells enriched from blood (not recorded which). The origin of the receptors is a woman aged 25 to 45 who had recovered from COVID-19. Both conserved end residues are part of each CDR3. A D gene is named only where the DNA matches it firmly. The size entry is marked missing in some rows and otherwise reads once, few, many or a size class.

abundance: .; v_gene: TRBV13; d_gene: .; j_gene: TRBJ2-1; CDR3aa: CASMLAGGNEQFF; CDR3nt: TGTGCCAGCATGCTAGCAGGGGGGAATGAGCAGTTCTTC
abundance: .; v_gene: TRBV5-8; d_gene: .; j_gene: TRBJ1-3; CDR3aa: CASSAGLSGNTIYF; CDR3nt: TGTGCCAGCAGCGCGGGACTCTCTGGAAACACCATATATTTT
abundance: .; v_gene: TRBV7-9; d_gene: .; j_gene: TRBJ1-3; CDR3aa: CASSPSGAAHSGNTIYF; CDR3nt: TGTGCCAGCAGCCCCTCAGGGGCCGCCCACTCTGGAAACACCATATATTTT
abundance: .; v_gene: TRBV6-5; d_gene: TRBD2; j_gene: TRBJ2-7; CDR3aa: CASSMTSAKQYF; CDR3nt: TGTGCCAGCAGTATGACTAGCGCGAAGCAGTACTTC
abundance: .; v_gene: TRBV28; d_gene: .; j_gene: TRBJ2-7; CDR3aa: CASSFRPSQGSYEQYF; CDR3nt: TGTGCCAGCAGTTTCAGGCCATCCCAGGGATCCTACGAGCAGTACTTC
abundance: .; v_gene: TRBV2; d_gene: TRBD1; j_gene: TRBJ1-4; CDR3aa: CASSFRGQGEKLFF; CDR3nt: TGTGCCAGCAGTTTCAGGGGGCAAGGTGAAAAACTGTTTTTT
abundance: .; v_gene: TRBV11-2; d_gene: .; j_gene: TRBJ2-1; CDR3aa: CASSLVLNEQFF; CDR3nt: TGTGCCAGCAGCTTAGTTCTCAATGAGCAGTTCTTC
abundance: once; v_gene: TRBV27; d_gene: TRBD2; j_gene: TRBJ2-1; CDR3aa: CASSLITGLARNEQFF; CDR3nt: TGTGCCAGCAGTTTAATTACGGGACTAGCGAGGAATGAGCAGTTCTTC
abundance: .; v_gene: TRBV27; d_gene: TRBD1; j_gene: TRBJ1-5; CDR3aa: CASSFEGANQPQHF; CDR3nt: TGTGCCAGCAGTTTCGAGGGGGCGAATCAGCCCCAGCATTTT
abundance: .; v_gene: TRBV7-7; d_gene: TRBD2; j_gene: TRBJ2-1; CDR3aa: CASSLASSGGAGEQFF; CDR3nt: TGTGCTAGCAGCTTAGCATCTAGCGGGGGGGCCGGTGAGCAGTTCTTC
abundance: .; v_gene: TRBV19; d_gene: TRBD2; j_gene: TRBJ2-2; CDR3aa: CASSIVEAGGPTGELFF; CDR3nt: TGTGCCAGTAGTATAGTAGAGGCGGGAGGGCCCACCGGGGAGCTGTTTTTT
abundance: .; v_gene: TRBV28; d_gene: .; j_gene: TRBJ1-2; CDR3aa: CASSLPEGYTF; CDR3nt: TGTGCCAGCAGCCTACCGGAGGGCTACACCTTC
abundance: .; v_gene: TRBV28; d_gene: TRBD2; j_gene: TRBJ2-7; CDR3aa: CASSFSLAGLSYEQYF; CDR3nt: TGTGCCAGCAGTTTCTCCCTAGCGGGACTTTCCTACGAGCAGTACTTC
abundance: .; v_gene: TRBV7-6; d_gene: .; j_gene: TRBJ2-6; CDR3aa: CASGKQGSGANVLTF; CDR3nt: TGTGCCAGCGGTAAACAGGGCTCTGGGGCCAACGTCCTGACTTTC
abundance: .; v_gene: TRBV28; d_gene: .; j_gene: TRBJ2-5; CDR3aa: CASSLGSLETQYF; CDR3nt: TGTGCCAGCAGCCTCGGGAGTTTGGAGACCCAGTACTTC
abundance: .; v_gene: TRBV27; d_gene: .; j_gene: TRBJ1-4; CDR3aa: CASSSLLGKTVFF; CDR3nt: .
abundance: few; v_gene: TRBV27; d_gene: .; j_gene: TRBJ1-1; CDR3aa: CASSLKPNTEAFF; CDR3nt: TGTGCCAGCAGTTTAAAGCCGAACACTGAAGCTTTCTTT
abundance: .; v_gene: TRBV27; d_gene: .; j_gene: TRBJ1-4; CDR3aa: CASSFAEGGPNEKLFF; CDR3nt: TGTGCCAGCAGTTTCGCAGAGGGGGGGCCTAATGAAAAACTGTTTTTT
abundance: .; v_gene: TRBV3-1/TRBV3-2; d_gene: TRBD1; j_gene: TRBJ2-5; CDR3aa: CASSPRGETQYF; CDR3nt: TGTGCCAGCAGCCCCAGGGGGGAGACCCAGTACTTC
abundance: .; v_gene: TRBV5-5; d_gene: TRBD1; j_gene: TRBJ1-1; CDR3aa: CASSVTGVRGTEAFF; CDR3nt: TGTGCCAGCAGCGTGACAGGGGTTCGGGGCACTGAAGCTTTCTTT
abundance: few; v_gene: TRBV29-1; d_gene: .; j_gene: TRBJ1-2; CDR3aa: CSAASGTPDYGYTF; CDR3nt: TGCAGCGCCGCCTCCGGGACACCCGACTATGGCTACACCTTC
abundance: .; v_gene: TRBV6-5; d_gene: .; j_gene: TRBJ1-5; CDR3aa: CASGIGLPQHF; CDR3nt: TGTGCCAGCGGAATTGGGCTTCCCCAGCATTTT
abundance: .; v_gene: TRBV10-3; d_gene: .; j_gene: TRBJ1-1; CDR3aa: CAISERTRGIGEAFF; CDR3nt: TGTGCCATCAGTGAGAGGACACGCGGAATCGGTGAAGCTTTCTTT
abundance: .; v_gene: TRBV7-9; d_gene: .; j_gene: TRBJ1-1; CDR3aa: CASSLSPGASQAFF; CDR3nt: TGTGCCAGCAGCTTAAGCCCAGGGGCGAGTCAAGCTTTCTTT
abundance: .; v_gene: TRBV30; d_gene: TRBD1; j_gene: TRBJ1-4; CDR3aa: CAWAQGAREKLFF; CDR3nt: TGTGCCTGGGCACAGGGGGCGAGGGAAAAACTGTTTTTT
abundance: .; v_gene: TRBV10-3; d_gene: .; j_gene: TRBJ2-7; CDR3aa: CAISVQAGGLYEQYF; CDR3nt: TGTGCCATCAGTGTACAGGCAGGAGGGCTCTACGAGCAGTACTTC
abundance: few; v_gene: TRBV27; d_gene: .; j_gene: TRBJ2-3; CDR3aa: CASSRQVSTDTQYF; CDR3nt: TGTGCCAGCAGTAGACAGGTTAGCACAGATACGCAGTATTTT
abundance: .; v_gene: TRBV5-1; d_gene: .; j_gene: TRBJ1-1; CDR3aa: CASSFNRFTEAFF; CDR3nt: TGCGCCAGCAGCTTCAACAGGTTTACTGAAGCTTTCTTT
abundance: .; v_gene: TRBV5-1; d_gene: .; j_gene: TRBJ1-4; CDR3aa: CASSSSRQSVKLFF; CDR3nt: TGCGCCAGCAGCTCATCAAGACAGTCTGTAAAACTGTTTTTT
abundance: .; v_gene: TRBV2; d_gene: TRBD1; j_gene: TRBJ2-3; CDR3aa: CASNLQGSTDTQYF; CDR3nt: TGTGCCAGCAATTTACAGGGGAGCACAGATACGCAGTATTTT
abundance: .; v_gene: TRBV19; d_gene: TRBD1; j_gene: TRBJ2-5; CDR3aa: CASTPGQGWETQYF; CDR3nt: TGTGCCAGTACCCCGGGACAGGGGTGGGAGACCCAGTACTTC
abundance: few; v_gene: TRBV9; d_gene: .; j_gene: TRBJ1-2; CDR3aa: CASSVQGAYTF; CDR3nt: TGTGCCAGCAGCGTCCAGGGCGCCTACACCTTC
abundance: .; v_gene: TRBV4-1; d_gene: TRBD2; j_gene: TRBJ2-1; CDR3aa: CASSQEAGGHYNEQFF; CDR3nt: TGCGCCAGCAGCCAAGAAGCGGGGGGTCACTACAATGAGCAGTTCTTC
abundance: .; v_gene: TRBV29-1; d_gene: .; j_gene: TRBJ1-1; CDR3aa: CSVFDTGAFF; CDR3nt: TGCAGCGTTTTCGACACTGGCGCTTTCTTT
abundance: .; v_gene: TRBV28; d_gene: TRBD1; j_gene: TRBJ1-2; CDR3aa: CASRYTGGNYGYTF; CDR3nt: TGTGCCAGCAGGTATACAGGGGGGAACTATGGCTACACCTTC
abundance: .; v_gene: TRBV10-3; d_gene: TRBD1; j_gene: TRBJ2-7; CDR3aa: CAIRGTGTLYEQYF; CDR3nt: TGTGCCATCAGGGGGACAGGGACCCTTTACGAGCAGTACTTC
abundance: once; v_gene: TRBV5-1; d_gene: .; j_gene: TRBJ1-4; CDR3aa: CASSFDSTSEKLFF; CDR3nt: TGCGCCAGCAGCTTCGACTCTACTAGTGAAAAACTGTTTTTT